These 4 T cell receptor beta chains came from one sample sequenced in a study of T cell changes during pregnancy in multiple sclerosis. Repertoires were generated with immunoSEQ multiplex PCR, while TCRdb's copy carries only in-frame clones and drops some. This table holds 57,000 or so clones, about nine tenths found once. The material sequenced was peripheral blood, taken in the second trimester of pregnancy. The source is a female donor with multiple sclerosis, enrolled in a pregnancy study.

The chain is built from TRBV18 and TRBJ1-1, with a possible D match to TRBD1 (6 bases). The V end lost 3 bases, the J end lost 2 bases, and 13 bases lay between the germline ends. The CDR3 is 15 residues long. Germline V gives CDR1 KGHSH, CDR2 LQKENI. CDR3 loop: CASSPFGGRNTEAFF. The CDR3 DNA reads as TGTGCCAGCTCACCTTTCGGGGGGCGAAACACTGAAGCTTTCTTT.

This chain links TRBV9 with TRBJ2-1, with a tentative D call TRBD2 (6 bases). With 0 bases removed from V and 8 bases from J, the gap between germline ends came to 12 bases. CDR3 size: 14 residues. From germline, CDR1 is SGDLS and CDR2 YYNGEE. The CDR3 protein is CASSVGTREYEQFF. The CDR3 nucleotides read TGTGCCAGCAGCGTAGGGACCCGGGAGTATGAGCAGTTCTTC.

The genes are TRBV29-1 and TRBJ1-2, with D perhaps TRBD1 (5 bases). The CDR3 is made up of 11 amino acids. Germline CDR1 reads SQVTM; CDR2 reads ANQGSEA. Trimming took 6 bases from V and 14 from J, leaving 19 bases between them. The CDR3 nucleotides read TGCAGCGTCCCACCTTCGACAGCGCAAACCTTC. This translates into CSVPPSTAQTF. The full variable domain, completed using reference TRBV29-1 and TRBJ1-2, is SAVISQKPSRDICQRGTSLTIQCQVDSQVTMMFWYRQQPGQSLTLIATANQGSEATYESGFVIDKFPISRPNLTFSTLTVSNMSPEDSSIYLCSVPPSTAQTFGSGTRLTVV.

The J gene is TRBJ2-3, the V gene TRBV11-1; unclear D gene. V lost 1 base to trimming and J lost 4 bases, with 3 bases between them. Germline-derived CDR1 and CDR2 are SGHAT and FQDESV (reference sequence). This CDR3 has 12 residues. The CDR3 loop is CASSLGPDTQYF. DNA for the CDR3: TGTGCCAGCAGCTTAGGGCCAGATACGCAGTATTTT.